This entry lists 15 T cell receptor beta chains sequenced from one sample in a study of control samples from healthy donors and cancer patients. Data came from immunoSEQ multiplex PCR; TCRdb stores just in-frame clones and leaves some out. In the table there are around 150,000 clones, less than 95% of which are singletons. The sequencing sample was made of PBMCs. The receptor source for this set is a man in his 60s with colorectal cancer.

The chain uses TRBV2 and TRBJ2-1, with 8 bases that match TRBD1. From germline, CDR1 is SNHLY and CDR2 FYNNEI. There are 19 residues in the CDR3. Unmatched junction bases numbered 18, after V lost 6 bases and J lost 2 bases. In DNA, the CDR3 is TGTGCCAGCAGCGTCTTCGTGGGGTCGGACAGGGTCACCTACAATGAGCAGTTCTTC. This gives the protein CASSVFVGSDRVTYNEQFF.

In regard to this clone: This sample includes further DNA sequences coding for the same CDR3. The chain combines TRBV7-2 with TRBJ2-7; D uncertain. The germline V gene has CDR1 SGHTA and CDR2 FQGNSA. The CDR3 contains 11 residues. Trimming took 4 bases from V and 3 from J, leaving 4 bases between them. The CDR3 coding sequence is TGTGCCAGCAGCTCTCACTACGAGCAGTACTTC. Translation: CASSSHYEQYF.

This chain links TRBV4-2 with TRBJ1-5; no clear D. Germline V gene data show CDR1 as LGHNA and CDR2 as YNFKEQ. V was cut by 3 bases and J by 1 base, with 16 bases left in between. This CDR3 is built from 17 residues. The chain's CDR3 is CASSQAARISSNQPQHF. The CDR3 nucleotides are TGTGCCAGCAGCCAGGCAGCCCGAATTTCGAGCAATCAGCCCCAGCATTTT.

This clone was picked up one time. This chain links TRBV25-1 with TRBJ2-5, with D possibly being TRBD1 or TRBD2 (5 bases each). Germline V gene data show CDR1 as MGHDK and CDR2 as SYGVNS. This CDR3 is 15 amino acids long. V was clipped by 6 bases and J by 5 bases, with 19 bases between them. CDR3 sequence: CASRPWGQGPETQYF. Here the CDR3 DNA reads TGTGCCAGCAGGCCATGGGGCCAGGGACCGGAGACCCAGTACTTC.

The CDR3 bases are TGTGCCAGCAGCGCCGCCGGGACAGGGGCTTCTTCTGAAGCTTTCTTT. Its translation: CASSAAGTGASSEAFF. The gene calls are TRBV9 and TRBJ1-1; 10 bases are a match to TRBD1. Germline V CDR1 and CDR2: SGDLS, YYNGEE. The CDR3 covers 16 residues. The V segment lost 3 bases and the J segment 6 bases; nucleotides outside the gene matches: 11.

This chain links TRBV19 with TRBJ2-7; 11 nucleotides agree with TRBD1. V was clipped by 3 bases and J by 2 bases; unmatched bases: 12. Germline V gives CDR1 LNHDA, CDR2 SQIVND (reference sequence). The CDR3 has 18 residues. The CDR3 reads CASSIRHGQGAVPYEQYF. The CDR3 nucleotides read TGTGCCAGTAGTATCCGGCACGGACAGGGGGCAGTCCCCTACGAGCAGTACTTC.

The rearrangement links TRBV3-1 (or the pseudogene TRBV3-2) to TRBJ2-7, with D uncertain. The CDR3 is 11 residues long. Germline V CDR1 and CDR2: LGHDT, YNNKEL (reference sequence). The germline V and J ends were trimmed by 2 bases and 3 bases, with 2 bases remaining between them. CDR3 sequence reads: CASSQSYEQYF. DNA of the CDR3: TGTGCCAGCAGCCAAAGCTACGAGCAGTACTTC.

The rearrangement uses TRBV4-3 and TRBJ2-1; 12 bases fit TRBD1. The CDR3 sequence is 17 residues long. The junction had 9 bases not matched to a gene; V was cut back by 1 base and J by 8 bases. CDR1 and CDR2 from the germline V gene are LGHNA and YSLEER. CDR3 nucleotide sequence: TGCGCCAGCAGCCAAGCCCCAGCGGGACAGGGGGCACATGAGCAGTTCTTC. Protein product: CASSQAPAGQGAHEQFF.

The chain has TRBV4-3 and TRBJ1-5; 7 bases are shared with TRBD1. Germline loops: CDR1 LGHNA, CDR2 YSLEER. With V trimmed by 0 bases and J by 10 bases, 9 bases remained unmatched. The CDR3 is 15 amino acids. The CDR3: CASSQDQLQGDPQHF. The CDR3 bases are TGCGCCAGCAGCCAAGATCAGCTGCAGGGGGACCCCCAGCATTTT.

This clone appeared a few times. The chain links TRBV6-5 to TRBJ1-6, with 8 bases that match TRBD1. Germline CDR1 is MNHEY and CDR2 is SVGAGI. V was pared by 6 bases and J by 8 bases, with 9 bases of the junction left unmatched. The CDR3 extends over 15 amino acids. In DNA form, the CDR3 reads TGTGCCAGCAGGGACTACTACAGGGGGGATTCACCCCTCCACTTT. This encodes CASRDYYRGDSPLHF.

CDR3 region: CASSDQGGTNEKLFF. CDR3 nucleotides: TGTGCCAGCAGCGATCAGGGGGGAACTAATGAAAAACTGTTTTTT. This chain uses TRBV5-4 with TRBJ1-4; 7 nucleotides line up with TRBD1. This CDR3 is 15 amino acids long. Per germline, CDR1 SGHNT and CDR2 YYREEE (reference sequence). With V trimmed by 4 bases and J by 1 base, 4 bases remained unmatched.

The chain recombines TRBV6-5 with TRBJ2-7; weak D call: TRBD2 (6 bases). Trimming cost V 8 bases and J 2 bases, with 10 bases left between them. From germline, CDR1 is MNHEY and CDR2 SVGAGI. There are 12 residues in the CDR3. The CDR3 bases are TGTGCCAGCGGCCGCGGGGCCTACGAGCAGTACTTC. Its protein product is CASGRGAYEQYF.

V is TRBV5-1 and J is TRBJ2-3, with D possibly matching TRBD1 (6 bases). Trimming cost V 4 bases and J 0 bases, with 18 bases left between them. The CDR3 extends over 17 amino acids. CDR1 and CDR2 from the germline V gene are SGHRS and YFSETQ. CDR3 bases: TGCGCCAGCAGCAGAAAACAGGGATCCTCTAGCACAGATACGCAGTATTTT. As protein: CASSRKQGSSSTDTQYF.

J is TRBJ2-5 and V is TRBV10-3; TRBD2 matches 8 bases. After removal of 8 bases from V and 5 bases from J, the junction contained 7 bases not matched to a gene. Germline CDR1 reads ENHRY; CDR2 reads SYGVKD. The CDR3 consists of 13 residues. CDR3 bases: TGTGCCATCCGAGCGGGAGAAAGTGAGACCCAGTACTTC. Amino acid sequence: CAIRAGESETQYF.

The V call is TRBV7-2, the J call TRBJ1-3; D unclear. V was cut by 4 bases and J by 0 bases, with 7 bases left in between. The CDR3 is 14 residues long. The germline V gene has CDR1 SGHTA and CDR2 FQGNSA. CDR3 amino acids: CASSSRSSGNTIYF. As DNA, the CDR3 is TGTGCCAGCAGCTCACGGAGCTCTGGAAACACCATATATTTT.